Listed below are T cell receptor beta chains from one sample, sequenced in a study of blood T cell repertoires in COVID-19. Method: immunoSEQ multiplex PCR; TCRdb's copy keeps in-frame clones and lacks some. The sample shows around 290,000 clones, 70% to 90% of them seen only once. The sequencing sample was made of PBMCs or T cells enriched from blood (not recorded which). The receptors stem from a woman aged 55-69 years in a cohort exposed to, infected with or recovered from COVID-19 (not recorded which). CDR3s include the opening cysteine and the closing phenylalanine or tryptophan. D genes are given only for firm matches. Some rows mark clone size as missing; the rest say once, few, many or name a class of expanded clone.

-	-	TRBV3-1/TRBV3-2	TRBJ2-1	15	TGTGCCAGCAGTCAAGAGAGGGTCTCCTACAATGAGCAGTTCTTC	CASSQERVSYNEQFF
-	TRBD2	TRBV11-1	TRBJ2-5	16	TGTGCCAGCAGCTCGGGACTAGCGGGAGGCCAAGAGACCCAGTACTTC	CASSSGLAGGQETQYF
-	-	TRBV30	TRBJ1-4	12	TGTGCCTGGACCCGACTCAACGAAAAACTGTTTTTT	CAWTRLNEKLFF
-	TRBD1	TRBV18	TRBJ1-2	15	TGTGCCAGCTCACCAGGGCCGGGGACAGATTATGGCTACACCTTC	CASSPGPGTDYGYTF
-	-	TRBV7-8	TRBJ1-2	14	TGTGCCAGCAGCTTAGAGCCGAAGTCCTATGGCTACACCTTC	CASSLEPKSYGYTF
-	TRBD1	TRBV5-1	TRBJ2-1	16	TGCGCCAGCAGCGTGGGGACAGGGGGCTTCTACAATGAGCAGTTCTTC	CASSVGTGGFYNEQFF
-	TRBD1	TRBV2	TRBJ2-7	15	TGTGCCAGCGGGCTACGGGACAGTGCTTCAAGCGAGCAGTACTTC	CASGLRDSASSEQYF
-	-	TRBV19	TRBJ2-1	13	TGTGCCAGTAGGCCAGGCTCCTACAATGAGCAGTTCTTC	CASRPGSYNEQFF
-	TRBD1	TRBV19	TRBJ2-7	14	TGTGCCAGTAGTACGGGGACAGGGCAACACGAGCAGTACTTC	CASSTGTGQHEQYF
-	TRBD1	TRBV9	TRBJ1-3	17	TGTGCCAGCAGCGCACCCGGGACAGGGGGCGCTGGAAACACCATATATTTT	CASSAPGTGGAGNTIYF
-	TRBD2	TRBV2	TRBJ2-3	15	TGTGCCAGCAGGAGACTAGCGGGAGGTATGAATACGCAGTATTTT	CASRRLAGGMNTQYF
-	-	TRBV25-1	TRBJ2-7	13	TGTGCCAGCAGTGAGGGGGGAACAGCGGTGCAGTACTTC	CASSEGGTAVQYF
-	-	TRBV30	TRBJ1-1	15	TGTGCCTGGAGCACACAGGGTTTCGGAAACACTGAAGCTTTCTTT	CAWSTQGFGNTEAFF
once	-	TRBV7-9	TRBJ2-3	16	TGTGCCAGCAGCTCCGCCCGGTCCGTAGGCACAGATACGCAGTATTTT	CASSSARSVGTDTQYF
once	-	TRBV7-9	TRBJ2-3	14	TGTGCCAGCAGCCCTAACCGCCCGGGTAACACGCAGTATTTT	CASSPNRPGNTQYF
-	TRBD2	TRBV7-2	TRBJ2-5	15	TGTGCCAGCAGCCCACAGCGGGAGGCGGGAGAGACCCAGTACTTC	CASSPQREAGETQYF
-	TRBD2	TRBV5-5	TRBJ2-2	18	TGTGCCAGCAGCTTGGGACTAGCGGGACCGGGGGGCACCGGGGAGCTGTTTTTT	CASSLGLAGPGGTGELFF
-	-	TRBV7-9	TRBJ1-5	14	TGTGCCAGCAGCTTAGGAGGGTTCAATCAGCCCCAGCATTTT	CASSLGGFNQPQHF
-	-	TRBV9	TRBJ2-2	14	TGTGCCACCTCTGAGGGAGGAAACACCGGGGAGCTGTTTTTT	CATSEGGNTGELFF
-	-	TRBV9	TRBJ1-3	17	TGTGCCAGCAGCGGAGGAGGGGTCAGCCACTCTGGAAACACCATATATTTT	CASSGGGVSHSGNTIYF
-	TRBD2	TRBV7-2	TRBJ2-5	16	TGTGCCAGCAGCCCAAGGGGACTAGCGGGCCAAGAGACCCAGTACTTC	CASSPRGLAGQETQYF
-	TRBD2	TRBV6-2/TRBV6-3	TRBJ2-1	18	TGTGCCAGCGGCCCTTCCGGACTAGCGGGAACCTCCTACAATGAGCAGTTCTTC	CASGPSGLAGTSYNEQFF
few	TRBD1	TRBV5-6	TRBJ1-6	15	TGTGCCAGCAGCCTCAGGGGGGCAAGGAATTCACCCCTCCACTTT	CASSLRGARNSPLHF
-	-	TRBV4-3	TRBJ2-7	16	TGCGCCAGCAGCCAAGATCGAGCGGGCCGCTCCTACGAGCAGTACTTC	CASSQDRAGRSYEQYF
-	TRBD2	TRBV3-1/TRBV3-2	TRBJ2-2	15	TGTGCCAGCAGCCCGGGACTAGCGAACACCGGGGAGCTGTTTTTT	CASSPGLANTGELFF
-	-	TRBV7-6	TRBJ2-6	21	TGTGCCAGCAGCGCACCGGACAGTCCTCCCGGGAAGTCCTCTGGGGCCAACGTCCTGACTTTC	CASSAPDSPPGKSSGANVLTF